These T cell receptor beta chains were read from a single sample in a study of T cells and copy number aberrations in small-cell lung cancer. Using immunoSEQ multiplex PCR, the repertoire was profiled, and TCRdb retains in-frame clones only, with some absent. The table lists thousands of clones, 82% of them singletons. Input material: normal tissue next to the tumor. The receptors originated from a man aged 50 or older with small cell lung cancer. The CDR3 runs from the conserved cysteine through the conserved F or W. D genes are given only for firm matches. Not every row has a clone size; where given, it reads once, few, many or a size class.

>TRBJ1-4|NA|NA|TRBV11-2
TGTGCCAGCAGCTTAGTCCATAATGAAAAACTGTTTTTT
CASSLVHNEKLFF
>TRBJ2-7|NA|NA|TRBV28
TGTGCCAGCAGTTTAGGGGGTTGGCGGGTTCGCGCCTACGAGCAGTACTTC
CASSLGGWRVRAYEQYF
>TRBJ1-4|NA|NA|TRBV9
TGTGCCAGCTCGGGTCCGTCGGATGAAAAACTGTTTTTT
CASSGPSDEKLFF
>TRBJ2-7|NA|NA|TRBV5-1
TGCGCCAGCAGCTTGGGACAGAGCTCCTACGAGCAGTACTTC
CASSLGQSSYEQYF
>TRBJ1-1|NA|once|TRBV18
TGTGCCAGCTCACCACAGGGCGAAGCTTTCTTT
CASSPQGEAFF
>TRBJ2-1|NA|NA|TRBV6-1
TGTGCCACTGCCGTGGCGGAGCGATACAATGAGCAGTTCTTC
CATAVAERYNEQFF
>TRBJ1-1|NA|NA|TRBV27
TGTGCCAGCAGTTTAGACCTGAACACTGAAGCTTTCTTT
CASSLDLNTEAFF
>TRBJ1-5|NA|once|TRBV28
TGTGCCAGCAGTTTACCCAGGGCTAGCAATCAGCCCCAGCATTTT
CASSLPRASNQPQHF
>TRBJ2-2|TRBD2|NA|TRBV30
TGTGCCTGCCACCAGCGGGAGGGGGTAGAGACCGGGGAGCTGTTTTTT
CACHQREGVETGELFF
>TRBJ1-5|NA|NA|TRBV28
TGTGCCAGCAGTCACGGGGGGTCGGAGGTTCAGCCCCAGCATTTT
CASSHGGSEVQPQHF
>TRBJ2-5|TRBD2|NA|TRBV18
TGTGCCAGCTCACCCCCGGGACTAGCGGGGGAAGAGACCCAGTACTTC
CASSPPGLAGEETQYF
>TRBJ1-2|TRBD1|NA|TRBV28
TGTGCCAGCAGCTCCCCGGGACAGAAGTATGGCTACACCTTC
CASSSPGQKYGYTF
>TRBJ1-4|TRBD1|NA|TRBV2
TGTGCCAGCAATACAGGGGCGGGCGAAAAACTGTTTTTT
CASNTGAGEKLFF
>TRBJ2-3|TRBD2|once|TRBV11-3
TGTGCCAGCAGCTATAGCGGGGCTGATACGCAGTATTTT
CASSYSGADTQYF
>TRBJ1-1|NA|NA|TRBV5-6
TGTGCCAGCAGCTTGCCAGGGGCCATGAACACTGAAGCGTTCTTT
CASSLPGAMNTEAFF
>TRBJ2-1|NA|once|TRBV4-1
TGCGCCAGCAGCCAAGGCCCATACAATGAGCAGTTCTTC
CASSQGPYNEQFF
>TRBJ2-3|NA|NA|TRBV19
TGTGCCAGTAGTTTAGCTGGGATTAACACAGATACGCAGTATTTT
CASSLAGINTDTQYF
>TRBJ2-5|TRBD2|NA|TRBV6-5
TGTGCCAGCCGAGAAAGCGGGAGCTGGGAGACCCAGTACTTC
CASRESGSWETQYF
>TRBJ2-1|TRBD2|NA|TRBV2
TGTGCCAGCAGTCAGACTAGCGGGAATAATGAGCAGTTCTTC
CASSQTSGNNEQFF
>TRBJ2-3|NA|NA|TRBV19
TGTGCCAGTAGTATATCCAGGGACCCCACAGATACGCAGTATTTT
CASSISRDPTDTQYF
>TRBJ2-5|NA|large|TRBV5-8
TGTGCCAGCAGCCTAGGGACTGATTACCAAGAGACCCAGTACTTC
CASSLGTDYQETQYF
>TRBJ2-5|TRBD1|NA|TRBV5-1
TGCGCCAGCAGCCTACAGGGGTACGGGGATTTTAGGGAGACCCAGTACTTC
CASSLQGYGDFRETQYF
>TRBJ1-4|TRBD1|NA|TRBV7-2
TGTGCCAGCAGCTTACGGACAGGCACCGAAAAACTGTTTTTT
CASSLRTGTEKLFF
>TRBJ2-7|TRBD1|NA|TRBV27
TGTGCCAGCAGTCACAGGGGATCCGACCCGACCCGCTCCTACGAGCAGTACTTC
CASSHRGSDPTRSYEQYF
>TRBJ2-3|NA|NA|TRBV30
TGTGCCTGGAGTCCCCTTGGCGGAAGCACAGATACGCAGTATTTT
CAWSPLGGSTDTQYF
>TRBJ1-5|TRBD1|few|TRBV30
TGTGCCTGGGGGCCGGGACAGGGGAGATTAAGCAATCAGCCCCAGCATTTT
CAWGPGQGRLSNQPQHF
>TRBJ2-7|TRBD1|NA|TRBV5-1
TGCGCCAGCAGCGCAGGCGACAGGGTGGCCGAGCAGTACTTC
CASSAGDRVAEQYF
>TRBJ2-1|NA|once|TRBV27
TGTGCCAGCAGTTTATCGGGGACCTCCCTGGGGCAGTTCTTC
CASSLSGTSLGQFF
>TRBJ2-6|NA|NA|TRBV27
TGTGCCAGCAGTTTATCCGGTAGCTCTGGGGCCAACGTCCTGACTTTC
CASSLSGSSGANVLTF
>TRBJ2-1|TRBD2|NA|TRBV7-2
TGTGCCAGCAGCTTAGGCCCTCCTAGCGGAGACTACAATGAGCAGTTCTTC
CASSLGPPSGDYNEQFF
>TRBJ2-7|TRBD1|NA|TRBV5-1
TGCGCCAGCAGCCGGGGACAGTCCTACGAGCAGTACTTC
CASSRGQSYEQYF
>TRBJ1-2|TRBD1|NA|TRBV6-5
TGTGCCAGGGGACAGGGTTGTGGCTACACCTTC
CARGQGCGYTF
>TRBJ2-6|TRBD2|NA|TRBV4-1
TGCGCCAGCAGCCACCTGGGACTAGCGGAGCGCTCTGGGGCCAACGTCCTGACTTTC
CASSHLGLAERSGANVLTF
>TRBJ1-2|TRBD1|NA|TRBV7-2
TGTGCCAGCAGCTCCTCAGGGGGCTATGGCTACACCTTC
CASSSSGGYGYTF
>TRBJ2-4|NA|NA|TRBV21-1
TGTGCCAGCAGCAAAGTGTGGGTGCCCCCAAAAAAAAACATTCAGTACTTC
CASSKVWVPPKKNIQYF
>TRBJ2-7|NA|NA|TRBV14
TGTGCCAGCAGCCAAGTAGGACAGTACTATGAGCAGTACTTC
CASSQVGQYYEQYF
>TRBJ2-6|NA|NA|TRBV9
TGTGCCAGCAGCGGCGGGGACAGCGAACCCTCTGGGGCCAACGTCCTGACTTTC
CASSGGDSEPSGANVLTF
>TRBJ2-3|NA|once|TRBV9
TGTGCCAGCAGCGCCAGCCCCTTAGCGGCTTCCACAGATACGCAGTATTTT
CASSASPLAASTDTQYF
>TRBJ2-5|NA|NA|TRBV7-3
TGTGCCAGCAGCTTATTCGGGGTTCCTGGAGAGACCCAGTACTTC
CASSLFGVPGETQYF
>TRBJ2-3|TRBD2|NA|TRBV6-1
TGTGCCAGCAGTGACCTAGCGGGAGGTTCAGATACGCAGTATTTT
CASSDLAGGSDTQYF
>TRBJ1-2|NA|NA|TRBV7-8
TGTGCCAGCAGCTTAGTGGCAGGCAACTATGGCTACACCTTC
CASSLVAGNYGYTF
>TRBJ1-1|NA|NA|TRBV20-1
TGCAGTGCCAAACGGGGTACTGAAGCTTTCTTT
CSAKRGTEAFF
>TRBJ2-6|NA|NA|TRBV7-8
TGTGCCAGCAGCTTACCGGCCTCTGGGGCCAACGTCCTGACTTTC
CASSLPASGANVLTF